This T cell receptor (beta chain) was obtained from a study of CD8+CD57+ T cells in acquired aplastic anemia. Background on the study: Sorting CD4+ and CD8+ cells gave DNA averaging approximately 2.9 ug.

TCR beta VDJ and CDR3 profiles were obtained from a genomic DNA template. Via MiXCR, TCRdb re-called the reads, giving one row per CDR3 protein. Of more than 250,000 distinct CDR3 sequences in the sample, approximately 56% were seen once. As concerns this clonotype: Its antigen is unknown.

This CDR3 region has 17 residues. Germline trimming cut 2 bases from V and 1 base from J; bases unmatched to any gene: 8. Germline V gene sequence: CDR1 SGHTA, CDR2 FQGNSA. Points from the study as a whole: Patients and controls shared over 25 CD8+ CDR3 sequences. CD8+ Simpson's diversity in patients was not significantly different from that in controls.

Sequenced: sorted CD4+, CD8+, or CD8+CD57+ T cells (not recorded which) from PBMCs. This clonotype was sampled from a human donor with severe aplastic anemia or a healthy control (not recorded which). This sequence joins TRBV7-2 and TRBJ2-1; 7 positions match TRBD2. CDR3 residues: CASSLRLAESSYNEQFF. Written as DNA, the CDR3 is TGTGCCAGCAGCTTAAGGCTAGCGGAGTCGTCCTACAATGAGCAGTTCTTC.